This T cell receptor beta chain was recovered during a study of metastatic and nonmetastatic thyroid tumors. Looking at the study overall: Repertoire comparisons spanned blood and tumor or nodule tissue from malignant and benign thyroid patients.

Overall study results and limits: A significant increase in TCR beta diversity was reportedly seen in malignant thyroid tumors relative to benign nodules, in blood and tumor.

Thyroid surgery took place with no prior treatment in any patient. This clone has a count of ten or more. No antigen is known for it. There are 15 residues in the CDR3. V lost 2 bases and J 2 bases, leaving 12 bases between the germline ends. Per the germline V gene, CDR1 is LGHDT and CDR2 is YNNKEL (reference sequence). TCRdb re-called clones from the PCR reads using MiXCR. The data hold approximately 21,000 clones, with more than 25% observed a single time. This chain links TRBV3-1 with TRBJ1-2; D is possibly TRBD1 (6 bases). Sequenced: blood. The origin of this receptor is a female donor with papillary thyroid cancer or a benign thyroid nodule (not recorded which). Some clones in this sample may be carry-over from other donors' samples. CDR3 amino acids: CASSQQGIPNYGYTF. CDR3 DNA sequence: TGTGCCAGCAGCCAACAGGGGATCCCCAACTATGGCTACACCTTC.